This T cell receptor beta chain is from a study of T cell responses to AZD1222 COVID-19 vaccine. Study results and caveats: Recipients of AZD1222 seropositive at baseline numbered only 6 or 7. Across the whole spike, CD4 TCRs peaked at regions 160-218 and 743-854. Donor demographics were predominantly white British with a female majority; clonal diversity may be underestimated.

Comments on this clone: Its antigen is unidentified.

Using immunoSEQ multiplex PCR, the repertoire was profiled, and TCRdb retains in-frame clones only, with some absent. The sample yields about 160,000 clones, 85% to 90% seen once. Germline V gene lookup returns CDR1 MNHEY and CDR2 SVGEGT. This CDR3 spans 14 amino acids. Between the trimmed V and J ends, which lost 2 bases and 4 bases, there was a span of 11 bases. The sample in question was peripheral blood, obtained on day 0 of AZD1222 vaccination. The V and J genes are TRBV6-2 or TRBV6-3 and TRBJ1-2; D ambiguous. This receptor was taken from an adult in good health. Here the CDR3 DNA reads TGTGCCAGCAGTTACGTGGGCAGCTCCTATGGCTACACCTTC. Translation gives CASSYVGSSYGYTF.